Listed below are T cell receptor beta chains from one sample, sequenced in a study of PD-1 blockade in classical Hodgkin lymphoma. The repertoire was sequenced with immunoSEQ multiplex PCR; TCRdb's copy has only in-frame clones and lacks some. The sample records some 90,000 clones, 75% to 85% being singletons. Sequences were derived from peripheral blood mononuclear cells (PBMCs), sampled before the fourth cycle of nivolumab. The origin of the receptors is a human donor with classical Hodgkin lymphoma. The CDR3 runs from the conserved cysteine through the conserved F or W. Fields, in order: clone size, J gene, D gene, V gene, CDR3 DNA, CDR3 protein. D genes are given only for firm matches. Clone size is stated in some rows and not others, as once, few, many or a class when expanded.

NA	TRBJ2-1	NA	TRBV5-1	TGCGCCAGCAGCTTGGCCGGTGTGAGCTACAATGAGCAGTTCTTC	CASSLAGVSYNEQFF
NA	TRBJ2-7	NA	TRBV10-3	TGTGCCACCGCCCCCTACTCCGACGAGCAGTACTTC	CATAPYSDEQYF
NA	TRBJ1-2	NA	TRBV6-1	TGTGCCAGCAGTGAATACGCGGGACGGAACTATGGCTACACCTTC	CASSEYAGRNYGYTF
NA	TRBJ2-1	NA	TRBV11-3	TGTGCCAGCAGCTTAGAGGTAGGGCGCGTCAATGAGCAGTTCTTC	CASSLEVGRVNEQFF
once	TRBJ1-2	NA	TRBV6-5	TGTGCCAGCAGTTACTATAATGGGGGGTATGGCTACACCTTC	CASSYYNGGYGYTF
NA	TRBJ2-1	NA	TRBV7-9	TGTGCCAGCAGTCTCAGGGGCGTTAACACCAATGAGCAGTTCTTC	CASSLRGVNTNEQFF
NA	TRBJ2-1	TRBD2	TRBV5-1	TGCGCCAGCAGCTTGGAAGCGGGAGGGTACAATGAGCAGTTCTTC	CASSLEAGGYNEQFF
NA	TRBJ1-6	TRBD1	TRBV5-1	TGCGCCAGCAGCTTGGAAGGGGGCTCACCCCTCCACTTT	CASSLEGGSPLHF
NA	TRBJ2-5	TRBD1	TRBV5-1	TGCGCCAGCAGCTTGGCCGGGACAGGGGGACCAATAGAGACCCAGTACTTC	CASSLAGTGGPIETQYF
NA	TRBJ1-2	NA	TRBV30	TGTGCCTGGAGTGGACAGGAAGAGGAAGGCTACACCTTC	CAWSGQEEEGYTF
NA	TRBJ2-7	NA	TRBV5-1	TGCGCCAGCAGCGGTGTACCCTCCTACGAGCAGTACTTC	CASSGVPSYEQYF
once	TRBJ1-2	TRBD1	TRBV19	TGTGCCAGTAGTATAGACGGAGCCAGGGGGCTTGGGGGCTACACCTTC	CASSIDGARGLGGYTF
NA	TRBJ1-5	NA	TRBV5-5	TGTGCCAGCAGCTTAGGGCTATGGGGCTATCAGCCCCAGCATTTT	CASSLGLWGYQPQHF
NA	TRBJ2-6	TRBD2	TRBV10-3	TGTGCCGCAGGGAGGGTTGTGGGGTCTGGGGCCAACGTCCTGACTTTC	CAAGRVVGSGANVLTF
NA	TRBJ2-7	NA	TRBV29-1	TGCAGCGTACTGCGGGACGGAGGAAACTACGAGCAGTACTTC	CSVLRDGGNYEQYF
NA	TRBJ1-1	NA	TRBV6-5	TGTGCCAGCACTGGGAGTGGCACTGAAGCTTTCTTT	CASTGSGTEAFF
NA	TRBJ2-5	NA	TRBV7-6	TGTGCCAGCAGCGGAAGGCCCAGGGCAGAGACCCAGTACTTC	CASSGRPRAETQYF
NA	TRBJ2-7	TRBD2	TRBV7-2	TGTGCCAGCAGCTTTAGCGGGGCCTCCTACGAGCAGTACTTC	CASSFSGASYEQYF
NA	TRBJ2-3	TRBD2	TRBV6-5	TGTGCCAGCGGGAGGGTAGATACGCAGTATTTT	CASGRVDTQYF
NA	TRBJ2-6	TRBD1	TRBV10-3	TGTGCCATCAGTGGTCCCGGGACAGGGGGCCCCGGGGCCAACGTCCTGACTTTC	CAISGPGTGGPGANVLTF
NA	TRBJ2-3	NA	TRBV6-1	TGTGCCACCTCGGGGAGGGACAGCTACACAGATACGCAGTATTTT	CATSGRDSYTDTQYF
NA	TRBJ1-3	NA	TRBV18	TGTGCCAGCTCACCTAGACAGGAACTTTGGGACTCTGGAAACACCATATATTTT	CASSPRQELWDSGNTIYF
NA	TRBJ2-7	TRBD1	TRBV6-4	TGTGCCAGCAGTCGGGACAGGAGCTCCTACGAGCAGTACTTC	CASSRDRSSYEQYF
NA	TRBJ2-3	TRBD2	TRBV11-1	TGTGCCAGCAGCTTAGCGCTAGCGGGGTCCGGAACAGATACGCAGTATTTT	CASSLALAGSGTDTQYF
NA	TRBJ2-3	TRBD2	TRBV28	TGTGCCAGCAGTCTAAGACTAGCGGGACCGGGGGGGCGCACAGATACGCAGTATTTT	CASSLRLAGPGGRTDTQYF
once	TRBJ1-1	NA	TRBV15	TGTGCCACCAGCAGAGATCCGCTACAGACTGAAGCTTTCTTT	CATSRDPLQTEAFF
NA	TRBJ2-2	NA	TRBV19	TGTGCCAGTAGCCACGACTCCCGAGGAGGGGCCGGGGAGCTGTTTTTT	CASSHDSRGGAGELFF